This T cell receptor beta chain was identified in a study of tumor-infiltrating lymphocytes in primary liver carcinoma. TCR beta cDNA was prepared out of roughly 0.45 ug total RNA by means of a constant-region primer. ARM-PCR, slightly modified, supplied the TCR beta libraries through three nested multiplex PCR rounds. The first two PCR rounds used TRBV1-TRBV30 primers with a Cbeta primer, about 9 cycles each. TCRdb independently ran MiXCR on the multiplex PCR reads; one entry per CDR3 protein. The top ten hold more than 15% of the sample, which has 90,000 to 110,000 distinct CDR3 sequences, 80% to 85% seen once. Regarding this clonotype: This may stem from a read error, because a much larger clone lies one nucleotide away.

This CDR3 spans 13 amino acids. The germline gives CDR1 GTSNPN, CDR2 SVGIG (reference sequence). V gave up 2 bases and J gave up 4 bases, with 8 bases separating them. The source material, roughly 18-31 mg of unsorted bulk tissue, was used to co-extract RNA and DNA. The sample taken for sequencing was liver tumor tissue from sampling region 3. The subset here: tumor region T3, left-lateral pole. J is TRBJ2-2 and V is TRBV30, with a tentative D call TRBD1 (5 bases). The receptor was derived from a man in his forties with primary liver carcinoma and hepatitis B virus infection. The CDR3 loop reads CAWSRQLTGELFF. The CDR3 nucleotides read TGTGCCTGGAGTCGACAGCTCACCGGGGAGCTGTTTTTT. Full variable domain (remainder filled in from reference TRBV30 and TRBJ2-2): SQTIHQWPATLVQPVGSPLSLECTVEGTSNPNLYWYRQAAGRGLQLLFYSVGIGQISSEVPQNLSASRPQDRQFILSSKKLLLSDSGFYLCAWSRQLTGELFFGEGSRLTVL.